In this sample, the clone carrying this TCR beta chain turned up many times. The antigen remains unidentified. These data originate in a study of response to subunit inactivated influenza vaccine. Study findings and constraints: Seasonal influenza vaccination, on each occasion, was suggested by the authors to recruit few new T cells.

The V and J ends lost 4 bases and 0 bases respectively, with 12 bases between them. The CDR3 totals 15 residues. The germline V gene has CDR1 DFQATT and CDR2 SNEGSKA (reference sequence). TCRdb passed the RT-PCR reads through MiXCR, listing each CDR3 protein once. The table has about 800,000 distinct CDR3 sequences, over 20% seen once; the top ten hold 10%. The sample was PBMCs from blood, taken about 5 days after vaccination. The receptor was derived from a man aged 50-59 years who received an inactivated influenza vaccine. This sequence joins TRBV20-1 and TRBJ2-2, with a weak D call TRBD2 (5 bases). CDR3 nucleotides: TGCAGTGCTACCCTTGGCGGGTCGAACACCGGGGAGCTGTTTTTT. As protein: CSATLGGSNTGELFF.